This T cell receptor (beta chain) was observed in a study of blood T cells in healthy people across ages. Around 10 milliliters of peripheral blood were drawn from each donor. A second PCR, run for 7 to 11 cycles, used a sample-barcoded 5' primer plus a J-beta primer mix. TCRdb reprocessed the 5' RACE reads with MiXCR, giving one entry per CDR3 protein. Of over a million distinct CDR3 sequences listed, more than 35% are singletons. This clonotype has more than one count but fewer than ten. Its matching antigen is unknown. Study results and limitations: With donor CMV status unknown, expanded clonotype changes were possibly confounded.

This clonotype originated in a woman aged 55-70 years in good health. The sample comprised blood.

The CDR3 reads CASSQRTGTQETQYF. DNA for the CDR3: TGTGCCAGCAGTCAGCGAACAGGGACCCAAGAGACCCAGTACTTC. The chain links TRBV28 to TRBJ2-5; D perhaps matches TRBD1 (6 bases). The CDR3 covers 15 residues. Germline loops: CDR1 MDHEN, CDR2 SYDVKM. Trimming pared 5 bases from V and 1 base from J, leaving 14 bases between.